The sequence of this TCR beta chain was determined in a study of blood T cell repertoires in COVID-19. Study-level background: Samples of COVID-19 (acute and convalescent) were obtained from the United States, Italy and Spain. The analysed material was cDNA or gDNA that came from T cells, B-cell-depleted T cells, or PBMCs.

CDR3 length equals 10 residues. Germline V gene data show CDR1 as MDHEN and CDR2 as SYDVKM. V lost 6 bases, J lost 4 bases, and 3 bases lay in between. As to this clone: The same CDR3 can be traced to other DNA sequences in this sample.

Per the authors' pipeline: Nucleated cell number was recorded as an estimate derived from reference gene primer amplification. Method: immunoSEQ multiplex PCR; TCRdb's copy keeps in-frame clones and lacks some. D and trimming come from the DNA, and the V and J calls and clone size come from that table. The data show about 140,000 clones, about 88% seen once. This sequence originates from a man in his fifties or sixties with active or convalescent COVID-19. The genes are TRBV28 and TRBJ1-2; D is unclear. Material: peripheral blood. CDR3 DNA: TGTGCCAGCAGCCGCTATGGCTACACCTTC. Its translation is CASSRYGYTF.